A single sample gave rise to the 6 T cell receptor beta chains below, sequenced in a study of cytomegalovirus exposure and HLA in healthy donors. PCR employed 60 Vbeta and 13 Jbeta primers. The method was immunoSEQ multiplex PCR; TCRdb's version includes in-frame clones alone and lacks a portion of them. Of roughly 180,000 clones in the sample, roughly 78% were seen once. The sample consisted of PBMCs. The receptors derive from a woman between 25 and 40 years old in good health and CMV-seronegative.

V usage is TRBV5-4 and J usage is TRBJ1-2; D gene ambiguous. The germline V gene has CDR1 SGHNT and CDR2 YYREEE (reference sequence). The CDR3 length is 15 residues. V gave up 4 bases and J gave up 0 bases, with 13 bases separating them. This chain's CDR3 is CASSPRQLANYGYTF. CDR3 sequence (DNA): TGTGCCAGCAGCCCCCGACAATTAGCTAACTATGGCTACACCTTC.

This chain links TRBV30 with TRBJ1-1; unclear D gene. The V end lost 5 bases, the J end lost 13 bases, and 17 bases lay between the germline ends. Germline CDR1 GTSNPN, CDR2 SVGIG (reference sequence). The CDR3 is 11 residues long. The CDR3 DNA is TGTGCCTGGGAAAGTTTCGGGTTGGATTTCTTT. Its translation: CAWESFGLDFF.

CDR3 protein: CASSPRIGDRTGELFF. In DNA form, the CDR3 reads TGTGCCAGCAGCCCTAGGATTGGGGACAGGACCGGGGAGCTGTTTTTT. The V and J genes are TRBV7-9 and TRBJ2-2, with 8 bases matching TRBD1. This CDR3 is 16 amino acids long. Germline-derived CDR1 and CDR2 are SEHNR and FQNEAQ (reference sequence). The V and J ends lost 5 bases and 5 bases, in that order; junction bases with no gene match: 10.

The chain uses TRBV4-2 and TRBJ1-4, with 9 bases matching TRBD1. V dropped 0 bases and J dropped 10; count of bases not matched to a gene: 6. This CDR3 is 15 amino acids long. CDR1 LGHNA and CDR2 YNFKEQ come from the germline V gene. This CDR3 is CASSQDGQGLAKLFF. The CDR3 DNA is TGTGCCAGCAGCCAAGATGGACAGGGGTTGGCAAAACTGTTTTTT.

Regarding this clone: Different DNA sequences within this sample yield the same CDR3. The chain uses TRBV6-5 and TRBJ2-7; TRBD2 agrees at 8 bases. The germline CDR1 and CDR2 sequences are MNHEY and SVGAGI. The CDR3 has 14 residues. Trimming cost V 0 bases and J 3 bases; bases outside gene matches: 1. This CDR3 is CASSYSRGVYEQYF. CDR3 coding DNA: TGTGCCAGCAGTTACTCGCGGGGGGTCTACGAGCAGTACTTC.

The CDR3: CASSAYSSTEAFF. The CDR3, as DNA: TGTGCCAGCTCAGCGTACAGCAGCACTGAAGCTTTCTTT. The J gene is TRBJ1-1, the V gene TRBV18; no clear D. V was cut by 5 bases and J by 4 bases, with 11 bases left in between. Per the germline V gene, CDR1 is KGHSH and CDR2 is LQKENI. The CDR3 is made up of 13 amino acids.